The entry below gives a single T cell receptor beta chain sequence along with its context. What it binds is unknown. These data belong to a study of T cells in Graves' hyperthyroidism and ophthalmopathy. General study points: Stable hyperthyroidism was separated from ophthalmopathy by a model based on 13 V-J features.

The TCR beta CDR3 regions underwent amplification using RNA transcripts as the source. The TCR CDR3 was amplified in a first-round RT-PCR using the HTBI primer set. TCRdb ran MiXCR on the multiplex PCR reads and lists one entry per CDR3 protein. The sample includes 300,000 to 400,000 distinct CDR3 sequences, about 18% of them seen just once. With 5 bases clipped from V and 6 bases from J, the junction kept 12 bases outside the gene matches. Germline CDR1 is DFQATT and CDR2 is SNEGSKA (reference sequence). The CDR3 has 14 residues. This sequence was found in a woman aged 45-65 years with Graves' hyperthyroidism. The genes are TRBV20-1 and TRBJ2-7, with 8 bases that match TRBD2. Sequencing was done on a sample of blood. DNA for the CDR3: TGCAGTGCTCTCTGGCGGGAGGTTCCCTCCGAGCAGTACTTC. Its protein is CSALWREVPSEQYF.